This is a list of T cell receptor beta chains from one sample in a study of post-analysis software for immune sequencing data. Each CDR3 protein is one row after TCRdb ran MiXCR on the PCR reads. The sample consists of about 200,000 distinct CDR3 sequences, 25% to 35% of them appearing once. The sequenced sample consisted of blood. These receptors were obtained from a girl between 2 and 17 years old with multiple sclerosis. Both conserved end residues are part of each CDR3. A D gene is named only where the DNA matches it firmly. Some rows have no size entry. The others give once, few or many, or a class for an expanded clone.

d_call j_call v_call clone_size cdr3_nt cdr3_aa
TRBD2 TRBJ2-1 TRBV5-1 many TGCGCCAGCAGCCGTTCGGGACTAGCGGACTACAATGAGCAGTTCTTC CASSRSGLADYNEQFF
NA TRBJ2-5 TRBV20-1 NA TGCAGTGCTAGAGACAGGTCAGGTCCTTACAATGAGCAGTACTTC CSARDRSGPYNEQYF
TRBD2 TRBJ2-5 TRBV12-3/TRBV12-4 NA TGTGCCAGCAGTTTGAGTAGCGGGAGCAATGAGCAGTACTTC CASSLSSGSNEQYF
NA TRBJ2-7 TRBV28 NA TGTGCCAGCACCACCGGATACGAGCAGTACTTC CASTTGYEQYF
NA TRBJ1-5 TRBV5-1 NA TGCGCCAGCAGCTTGAAGGGAGGGCAGCCCCAGCATTTT CASSLKGGQPQHF
NA TRBJ1-1 TRBV20-1 NA TGCAGTGCTAGAGGAGAACTAAACCGGAACACTGAAGCTTTCTTT CSARGELNRNTEAFF
NA TRBJ2-2 TRBV20-1 NA TGCAGTGCTAGAGATGGAGCAGACGATCCCTTGAGCGGGGAGCTGTTTTTT CSARDGADDPLSGELFF
NA TRBJ2-1 TRBV29-1 NA TGCAGCGGGTCACCGGGACAAAGCTCCTACAATGAGCAGTTCTTC CSGSPGQSSYNEQFF
NA TRBJ2-1 TRBV30 NA TGTGCCTCCGAACGGGGGATAGTAAACAATGAGCAGTTCTTC CASERGIVNNEQFF
NA TRBJ2-3 TRBV10-3 many TGTGCCATCAGTGAGGCCAACGGGGATACGCAGTATTTT CAISEANGDTQYF
NA TRBJ2-6 TRBV6-1 many TGTGCCAGCAGTGAAGGTCGACGCTCTGGGGCCAACGTCCTGACTTTC CASSEGRRSGANVLTF
NA TRBJ1-3 TRBV7-6 NA TGTGCCAGCAGCGACCGCAGTTGGGATCACACGGGGCACACCATATATTTT CASSDRSWDHTGHTIYF
TRBD2 TRBJ2-7 TRBV27 many TGTGCCAGCAGTTTAGGGCCTAGCGGCCCCTACGAGCAGTACTTC CASSLGPSGPYEQYF
TRBD1 TRBJ2-4 TRBV5-1 NA TGCGCCAGCAGCCGACAGGGAACAGCGGATGAGCAGTACTTC CASSRQGTADEQYF
TRBD1 TRBJ1-2 TRBV29-1 few TGCAGCGTCGATACTGGACAGGTGGATGGCTACACCTTC CSVDTGQVDGYTF
NA TRBJ1-2 TRBV5-1 few TGCGCCAGCAGACCCGAGTTGGGCGTGGGTGGCTACACCTTC CASRPELGVGGYTF
TRBD2 TRBJ2-7 TRBV29-1 NA TGCAGCGTTGGTTTAGCGGGGAGCCCCTACGAGCAGTACTTC CSVGLAGSPYEQYF
NA TRBJ1-6 TRBV4-1 few TGCGCCTGCAGCCAAGATGAGAAGGGATCACCCCTCCACTTT CACSQDEKGSPLHF
NA TRBJ2-5 TRBV20-1 many TGCAGTGCTAGAGACGAGGTAGCGAAAGAGACCCAGTACTTC CSARDEVAKETQYF
TRBD1 TRBJ1-2 TRBV29-1 NA TGCAGCGTTGAGTTCTCGGGACAGGGTGTTGGTTACACCTTC CSVEFSGQGVGYTF
NA TRBJ2-7 TRBV5-6 many TGTGCCAGCAGCTTGGGCCCAGTTGGCTCCTACGAGCAGTACTTC CASSLGPVGSYEQYF
NA TRBJ2-5 TRBV6-5 NA TGTGCCAGCAGTTACTCGCTTGAAGGGGAGACCCAGTACTTC CASSYSLEGETQYF
NA TRBJ1-6 TRBV7-9 many TGTGCCAGCAGCCTCATAAGCTCCTATAATTCACCCCTCCACTTT CASSLISSYNSPLHF
NA TRBJ2-7 TRBV6-1 few TGTGCCAGCAGTGCCTACATGGGCGGCTCCTACGAGCAGTACTTC CASSAYMGGSYEQYF
NA TRBJ2-5 TRBV10-3 many TGTGCCATCAGTGAGAGGGGGGAGACCCAGTACTTC CAISERGETQYF
TRBD1 TRBJ2-1 TRBV27 NA TGTGCCGGCAGTCCCGGGACAGCCTACGAGCAGTTCTTC CAGSPGTAYEQFF
TRBD2 TRBJ2-7 TRBV29-1 many TGCAGCGCATCCCCTATGAGCGGGGGGACCTACGAGCAGTACTTC CSASPMSGGTYEQYF
TRBD1 TRBJ1-5 TRBV28 NA TGTGCCAGCAGTTTACAATCAGGGGGAGGACAGCCCCAGCATTTT CASSLQSGGGQPQHF
TRBD1 TRBJ1-6 TRBV12-3/TRBV12-4 NA TGTGCCAGCAGCCTACAGGGGGCGAATAATTCACCCCTCCACTTT CASSLQGANNSPLHF
NA TRBJ1-1 TRBV5-1 NA TGCGCCAGCAGCCGGGGGGGGTCAGGGCTCGGCACTGAAGCTTTCTTT CASSRGGSGLGTEAFF
NA TRBJ1-5 TRBV20-1 NA NA CSARKMGQATDTQYFGQHF
NA TRBJ2-5 TRBV5-1 NA TGCGCCAGCAGCTCCACCACAGGGTTCGTAGAGACCCAGTACTTC CASSSTTGFVETQYF
TRBD1 TRBJ1-5 TRBV12-3/TRBV12-4 few TGTGCCAGCAGTTTGGGTTCGGGACAGGGGGCCGGTCAGCCCCAGCATTTT CASSLGSGQGAGQPQHF
TRBD1 TRBJ2-1 TRBV5-1 few TGCGCCAGCAGCTTGCCCGGAACAGGGGGCTACAATGAGCAGTTCTTC CASSLPGTGGYNEQFF
NA TRBJ2-5 TRBV5-1 NA TGCGCCAGCAGCTTGATACCGTCAGGGGTTATGGAGACCCAGTACTTC CASSLIPSGVMETQYF
TRBD1 TRBJ2-4 TRBV19 NA TGTGCCAGTAATGCCGGGACAGGGGGCCTTCTAGCCAAAAACATTCAGTACTTC CASNAGTGGLLAKNIQYF
NA TRBJ2-7 TRBV28 NA TGTGCCAGCAGGTTAGCTACGGGCTACGTGCAGTACTTC CASRLATGYVQYF
TRBD2 TRBJ2-7 TRBV29-1 many TGCAGCGTCGGACTAGCGGGAATTGAGCAGTACTTC CSVGLAGIEQYF
TRBD2 TRBJ2-7 TRBV4-1 NA TGCGCCAGCAGCCTCCCGGGGGGGGTCTCCTACGAGCAGTACTTC CASSLPGGVSYEQYF
NA TRBJ2-7 TRBV12-3/TRBV12-4 few TGTGCCAGCAGTTTGGGGCCCTCCGAGCAGTACTTC CASSLGPSEQYF
TRBD1 TRBJ1-5 TRBV20-1 NA TGCAGTGCTTCGCGACAGGGCAACAATCAGCCCCAGCATTTT CSASRQGNNQPQHF
NA TRBJ1-5 TRBV6-1 NA TGTGCCAGCAGACCCCCTAATCAGCCCCAGCATTTT CASRPPNQPQHF
NA TRBJ2-3 TRBV20-1 NA TGCAGTGCTAGAGACCTCGCAAGCGATACGCAGTATTTT CSARDLASDTQYF
TRBD2 TRBJ2-5 TRBV25-1 many TGTGCCAGCAGTACCCCTTTGGGGACTAGCTTTAAGGAGACCCAGTACTTC CASSTPLGTSFKETQYF
TRBD1 TRBJ2-7 TRBV5-1 NA TGCGCCAGCAGCTCCATCTCGGGACAGGGCTACGAGCAGTACTTC CASSSISGQGYEQYF
TRBD2 TRBJ2-5 TRBV7-9 few TGTGCCAGCAGCTTTCCCCCTCCTCTAGCGGGGGCGGATCCAGGGGGGACCCAGTACTTC CASSFPPPLAGADPGGTQYF
NA TRBJ2-7 TRBV9 NA TGTGCCTGCAGCCCGAGCGAAGGTAACGAGCAGTACTTC CACSPSEGNEQYF
NA TRBJ2-7 TRBV2 many TGTGCCAGCAGTGTACACGAGCAGTACTTC CASSVHEQYF
NA TRBJ2-3 TRBV12-3/TRBV12-4 few TGTGCCAGCAGTTTGCGGTCGGCGGGACCAGATACGCAGTATTTT CASSLRSAGPDTQYF
NA TRBJ2-1 TRBV5-1 NA TGCGCCAGCAGCCAGCGGCCTCGCAATGAGCAGTTCTTC CASSQRPRNEQFF
TRBD1 TRBJ1-5 TRBV12-3/TRBV12-4 few TGTGCCAGCAGTCCGACCGTAATGGACTCCGGGACAGGGAGGGTCCAGCCCCAGCATTTT CASSPTVMDSGTGRVQPQHF
TRBD2 TRBJ2-1 TRBV7-9 many TGTGCCAGCAGCCCTGCGACTAGCTTCGCCTACAATGAGCAGTTCTTC CASSPATSFAYNEQFF